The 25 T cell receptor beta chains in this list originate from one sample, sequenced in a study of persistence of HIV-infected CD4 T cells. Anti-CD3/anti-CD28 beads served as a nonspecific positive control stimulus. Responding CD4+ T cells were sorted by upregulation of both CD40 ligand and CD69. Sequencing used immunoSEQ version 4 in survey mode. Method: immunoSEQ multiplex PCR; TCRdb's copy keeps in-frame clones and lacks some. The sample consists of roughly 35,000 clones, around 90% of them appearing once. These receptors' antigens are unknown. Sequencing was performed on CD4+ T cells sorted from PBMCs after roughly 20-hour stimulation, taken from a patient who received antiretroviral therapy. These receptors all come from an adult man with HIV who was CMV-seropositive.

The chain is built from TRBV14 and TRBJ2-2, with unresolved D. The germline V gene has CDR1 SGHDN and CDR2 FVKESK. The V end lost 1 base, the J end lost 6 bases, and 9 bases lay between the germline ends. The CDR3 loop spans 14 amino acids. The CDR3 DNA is TGTGCCAGCAGCCAAGTCCCGGTTCCCGGGGAGCTGTTTTTT. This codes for CASSQVPVPGELFF.

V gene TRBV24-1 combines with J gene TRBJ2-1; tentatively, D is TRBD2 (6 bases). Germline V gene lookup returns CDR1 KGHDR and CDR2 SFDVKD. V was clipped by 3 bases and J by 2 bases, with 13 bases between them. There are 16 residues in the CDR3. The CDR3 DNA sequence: TGTGCCACCAGTGATAGGGACGGGAGAGCCTACAATGAGCAGTTCTTC. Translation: CATSDRDGRAYNEQFF.

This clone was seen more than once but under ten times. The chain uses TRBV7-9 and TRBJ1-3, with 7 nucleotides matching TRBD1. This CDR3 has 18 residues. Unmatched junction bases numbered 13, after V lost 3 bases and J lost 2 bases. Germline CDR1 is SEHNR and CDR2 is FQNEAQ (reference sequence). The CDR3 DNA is TGTGCCAGCAGCTTTCTGGCAGGGGGTGTCTTGACTGGAAACACCATATATTTT. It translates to CASSFLAGGVLTGNTIYF. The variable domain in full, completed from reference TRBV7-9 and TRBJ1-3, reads DTGVSQNPRHKITKRGQNVTFRCDPISEHNRLYWYRQTLGQGPEFLTYFQNEAQLEKSRLLSDRFSAERPKGSFSTLEIQRTEQGDSAMYLCASSFLAGGVLTGNTIYFGEGSWLTVV.

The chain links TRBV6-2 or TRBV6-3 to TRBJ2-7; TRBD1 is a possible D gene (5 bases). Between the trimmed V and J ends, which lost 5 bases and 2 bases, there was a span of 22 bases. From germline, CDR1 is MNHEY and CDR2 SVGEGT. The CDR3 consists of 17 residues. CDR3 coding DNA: TGTGCCAGCAGTCTCAACCTGGGGCAGGGATTCACCTACGAGCAGTACTTC. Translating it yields CASSLNLGQGFTYEQYF.

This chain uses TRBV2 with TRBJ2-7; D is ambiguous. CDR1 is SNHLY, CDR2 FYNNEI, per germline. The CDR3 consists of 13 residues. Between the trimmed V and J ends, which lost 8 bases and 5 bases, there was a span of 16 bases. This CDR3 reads CASVPLGNHEQYF. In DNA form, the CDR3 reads TGTGCCAGCGTCCCCCTAGGGAACCACGAGCAGTACTTC.

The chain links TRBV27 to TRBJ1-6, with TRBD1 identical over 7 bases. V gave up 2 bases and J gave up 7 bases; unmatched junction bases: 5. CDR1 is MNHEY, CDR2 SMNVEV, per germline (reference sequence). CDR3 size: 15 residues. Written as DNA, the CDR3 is TGTGCCAGCAGTTTAAGGGCAGGGGGAAATTCACCCCTCCACTTT. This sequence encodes CASSLRAGGNSPLHF.

The CDR3 DNA is TGTGCCAGCTCACCGTCGGGACTAGCGGGTTCTTCCTCCTACAATGAGCAGTTCTTC. It specifies CASSPSGLAGSSSYNEQFF. The rearrangement uses TRBV18 and TRBJ2-1; 12 bases align to TRBD2. Germline V gene data show CDR1 as KGHSH and CDR2 as LQKENI. This CDR3 is built from 19 residues. The ends lost 3 bases at V and 0 bases at J; junction bases unmatched: 9.

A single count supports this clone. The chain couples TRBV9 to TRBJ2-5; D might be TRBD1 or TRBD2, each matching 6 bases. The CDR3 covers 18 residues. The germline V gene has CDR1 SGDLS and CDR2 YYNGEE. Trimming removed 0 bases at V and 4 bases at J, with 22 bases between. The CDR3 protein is CASSVATGANVQSETQYF. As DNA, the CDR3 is TGTGCCAGCAGCGTAGCTACGGGGGCGAATGTGCAATCAGAGACCCAGTACTTC.

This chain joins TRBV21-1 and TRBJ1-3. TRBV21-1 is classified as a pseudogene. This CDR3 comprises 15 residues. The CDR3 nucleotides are TGTGCCAGCAGCGGCCGGGGCATCTCTGGAAACACCATATATTTT. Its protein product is CASSGRGISGNTIYF.

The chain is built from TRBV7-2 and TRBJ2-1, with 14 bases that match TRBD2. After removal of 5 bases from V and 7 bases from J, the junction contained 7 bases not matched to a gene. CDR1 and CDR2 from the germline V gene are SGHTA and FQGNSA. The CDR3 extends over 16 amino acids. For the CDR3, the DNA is TGTGCCAGCAGCGACCCGGGACTAGCGGGGGAGAATGAGCAGTTCTTC. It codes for CASSDPGLAGENEQFF.

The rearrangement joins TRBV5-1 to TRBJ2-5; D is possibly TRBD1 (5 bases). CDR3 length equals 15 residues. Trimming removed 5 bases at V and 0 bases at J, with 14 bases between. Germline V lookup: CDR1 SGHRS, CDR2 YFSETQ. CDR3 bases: TGCGCCAGCAGAGAGACAGACCGGTACCAAGAGACCCAGTACTTC. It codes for CASRETDRYQETQYF.

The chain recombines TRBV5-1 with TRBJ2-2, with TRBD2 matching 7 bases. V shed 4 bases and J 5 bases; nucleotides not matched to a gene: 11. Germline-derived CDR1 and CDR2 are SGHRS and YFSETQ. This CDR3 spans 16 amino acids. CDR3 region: CASSANSQGGTGELFF. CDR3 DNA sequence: TGCGCCAGCAGCGCCAATAGTCAGGGAGGGACCGGGGAGCTGTTTTTT.

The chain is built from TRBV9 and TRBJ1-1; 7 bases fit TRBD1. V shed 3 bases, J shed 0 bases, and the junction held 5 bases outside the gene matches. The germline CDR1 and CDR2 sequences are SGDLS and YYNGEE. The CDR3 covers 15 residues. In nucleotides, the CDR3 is TGTGCCAGCAGCGCGCGGGACAGCCTGAACACTGAAGCTTTCTTT. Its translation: CASSARDSLNTEAFF.

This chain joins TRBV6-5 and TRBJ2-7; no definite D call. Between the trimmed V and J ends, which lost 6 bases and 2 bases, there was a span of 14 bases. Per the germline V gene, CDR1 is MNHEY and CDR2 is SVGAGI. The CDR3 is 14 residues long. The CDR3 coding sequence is TGTGCCAGCAGGCCTGGACGGATTACCTACGAGCAGTACTTC. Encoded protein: CASRPGRITYEQYF.

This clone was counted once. Written as DNA, the CDR3 is TGTGCCAGCAGTCGAGCGGGAGCGGGCACAGATACGCAGTATTTT. This translates into CASSRAGAGTDTQYF. The chain employs TRBV3-1 (or the pseudogene TRBV3-2) and TRBJ2-3; TRBD2 aligns across 8 bases. The germline gives CDR1 LGHDT, CDR2 YNNKEL (reference sequence). CDR3 length: 15 residues. The trim removed 6 bases at V and 1 base at J, leaving 6 bases unmatched.

The CDR3: CASSSGGVGTDTQYF. Here the CDR3 DNA reads TGTGCCAGCAGCTCCGGCGGGGTTGGCACAGATACGCAGTATTTT. The chain couples TRBV7-3 to TRBJ2-3, with D possibly matching TRBD2 (6 bases). This CDR3 has 15 residues. Germline V gene data show CDR1 as SGHTA and CDR2 as FQGTGA. V lost 4 bases, J lost 1 base, and 12 bases lay in between.

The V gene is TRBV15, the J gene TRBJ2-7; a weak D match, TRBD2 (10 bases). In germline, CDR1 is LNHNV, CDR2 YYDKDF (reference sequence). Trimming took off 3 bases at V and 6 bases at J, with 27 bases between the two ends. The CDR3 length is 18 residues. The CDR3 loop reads CATSRGAPGQGLAREQYF. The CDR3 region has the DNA TGTGCCACCAGCAGGGGGGCCCCGGGACAGGGACTAGCGCGCGAGCAGTACTTC.

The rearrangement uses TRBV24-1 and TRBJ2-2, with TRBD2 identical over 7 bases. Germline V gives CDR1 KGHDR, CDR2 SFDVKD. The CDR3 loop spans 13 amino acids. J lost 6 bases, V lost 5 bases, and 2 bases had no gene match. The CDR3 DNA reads TGTGCCACCAGTGGAGGGAGGGCCGGGGAGCTGTTTTTT. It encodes CATSGGRAGELFF.

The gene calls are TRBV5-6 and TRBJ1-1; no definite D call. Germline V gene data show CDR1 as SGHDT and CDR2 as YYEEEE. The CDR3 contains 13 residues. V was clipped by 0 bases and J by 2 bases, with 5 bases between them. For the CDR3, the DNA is TGTGCCAGCAGCTTGGACAGAAACACTGAAGCTTTCTTT. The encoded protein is CASSLDRNTEAFF.

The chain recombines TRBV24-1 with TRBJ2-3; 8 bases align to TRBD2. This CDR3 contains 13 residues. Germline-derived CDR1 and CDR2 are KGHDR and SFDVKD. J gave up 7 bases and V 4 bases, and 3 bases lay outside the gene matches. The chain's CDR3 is CATSDRTSNTQYF. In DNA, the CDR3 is TGTGCCACCAGTGACCGGACTAGCAATACGCAGTATTTT.

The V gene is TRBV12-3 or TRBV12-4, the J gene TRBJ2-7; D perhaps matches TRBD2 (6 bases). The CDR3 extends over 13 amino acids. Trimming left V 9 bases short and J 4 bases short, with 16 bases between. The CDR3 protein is CASTSRELYEQYF. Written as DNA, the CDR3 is TGTGCCAGTACTAGCAGGGAGTTGTACGAGCAGTACTTC.

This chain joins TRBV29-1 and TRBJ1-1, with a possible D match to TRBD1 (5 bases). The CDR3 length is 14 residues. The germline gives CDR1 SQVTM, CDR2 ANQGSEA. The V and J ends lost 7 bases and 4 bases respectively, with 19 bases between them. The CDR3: CSGTPGRMTTEAFF. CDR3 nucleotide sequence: TGCAGCGGGACCCCGGGGCGAATGACCACTGAAGCTTTCTTT.

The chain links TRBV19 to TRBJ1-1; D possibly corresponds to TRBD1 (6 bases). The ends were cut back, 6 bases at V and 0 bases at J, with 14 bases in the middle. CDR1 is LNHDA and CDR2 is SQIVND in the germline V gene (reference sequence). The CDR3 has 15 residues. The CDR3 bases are TGTGCCAGTAGAAAATCACGGACAGTGAACACTGAAGCTTTCTTT. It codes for CASRKSRTVNTEAFF.

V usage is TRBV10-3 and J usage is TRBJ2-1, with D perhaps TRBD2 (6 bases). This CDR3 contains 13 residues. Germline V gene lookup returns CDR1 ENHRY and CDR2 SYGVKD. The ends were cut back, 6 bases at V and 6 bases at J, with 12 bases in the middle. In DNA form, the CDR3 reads TGTGCCATCAGGGGAGGAGGGTCCAATGAGCAGTTCTTC. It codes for CAIRGGGSNEQFF.

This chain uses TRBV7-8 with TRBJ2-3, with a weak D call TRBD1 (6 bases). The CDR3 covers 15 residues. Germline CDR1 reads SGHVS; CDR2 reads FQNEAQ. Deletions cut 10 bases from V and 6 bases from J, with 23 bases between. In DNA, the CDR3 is TGTGCCATCACAGGGAGAGCGGACGCGTTGGATACGCAGTATTTT. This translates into CAITGRADALDTQYF.